One and the same sample provided the 2 T cell receptor beta chains below, sequenced in a study of shared clonotypes between healthy human individuals. Measured with immunoSEQ multiplex PCR; TCRdb has only the in-frame clones, and not every one. Among around 500,000 clones, 75% to 85% were seen once, and the ten largest hold over 10%. The sequenced material came from PBMCs. These receptors were taken from a woman aged 40 to 49 in good health. Some clones in this sample may be carry-over from other donors' samples.

The chain links TRBV4-2 to TRBJ1-2; 8 positions agree with TRBD1. CDR1 and CDR2 (germline): LGHNA, YNFKEQ. The CDR3 is 13 residues long. Germline trimming cut 4 bases from V and 8 bases from J; bases unmatched to any gene: 6. CDR3 sequence reads: CASSPDRARGYTF. The DNA of the CDR3 is TGTGCCAGCAGCCCGGACAGGGCCAGAGGCTACACCTTC.

This clone has at least ten counts. The chain has TRBV11-2 and TRBJ2-1; D is ambiguous. The CDR3 is made up of 13 amino acids. V lost 2 bases, J lost 6 bases, and 8 bases lay in between. Germline CDR1 is SGHAT and CDR2 is FQNNGV. CDR3 nucleotide sequence: TGTGCCAGCAGCTTAACGCCTCTCAATGAGCAGTTCTTC. Amino acid sequence: CASSLTPLNEQFF.